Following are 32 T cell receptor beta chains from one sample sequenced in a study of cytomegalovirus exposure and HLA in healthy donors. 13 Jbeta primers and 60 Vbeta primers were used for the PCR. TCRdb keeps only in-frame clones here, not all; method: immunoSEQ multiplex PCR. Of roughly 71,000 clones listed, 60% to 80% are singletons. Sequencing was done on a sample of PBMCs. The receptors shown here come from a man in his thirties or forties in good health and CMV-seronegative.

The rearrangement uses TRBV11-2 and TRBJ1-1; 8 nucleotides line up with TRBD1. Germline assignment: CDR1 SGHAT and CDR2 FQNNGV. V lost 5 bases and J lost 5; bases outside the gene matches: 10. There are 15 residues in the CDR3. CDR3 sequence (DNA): TGTGCCAGCAGCCGCACCAAACAGGGGGGGACTGAAGCTTTCTTT. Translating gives CASSRTKQGGTEAFF.

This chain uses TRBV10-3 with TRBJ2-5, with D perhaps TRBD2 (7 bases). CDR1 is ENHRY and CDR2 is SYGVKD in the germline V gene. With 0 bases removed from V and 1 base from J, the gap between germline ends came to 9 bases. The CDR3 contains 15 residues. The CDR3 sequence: CAISESGGPQETQYF. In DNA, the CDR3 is TGTGCCATCAGTGAGTCCGGGGGGCCCCAAGAGACCCAGTACTTC.

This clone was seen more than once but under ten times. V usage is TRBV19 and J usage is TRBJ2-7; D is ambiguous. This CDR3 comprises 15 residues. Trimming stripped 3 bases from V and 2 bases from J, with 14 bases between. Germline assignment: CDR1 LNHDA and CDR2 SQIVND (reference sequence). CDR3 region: CASSIIPNSAYEQYF. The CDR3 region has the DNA TGTGCCAGTAGTATTATCCCGAATTCAGCCTACGAGCAGTACTTC. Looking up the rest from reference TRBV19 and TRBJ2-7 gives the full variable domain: DGGITQSPKYLFRKEGQNVTLSCEQNLNHDAMYWYRQDPGQGLRLIYYSQIVNDFQKGDIAEGYSVSREKKESFPLTVTSAQKNPTAFYLCASSIIPNSAYEQYFGPGTRLTVT.

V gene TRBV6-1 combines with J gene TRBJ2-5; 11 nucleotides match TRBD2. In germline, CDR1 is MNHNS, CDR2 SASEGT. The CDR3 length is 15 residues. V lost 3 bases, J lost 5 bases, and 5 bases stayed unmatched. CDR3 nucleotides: TGTGCCAGCAGTGAGCCTAGCGGGGGGCGGGAGACCCAGTACTTC. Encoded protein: CASSEPSGGRETQYF.

The CDR3 DNA sequence: TGTGCCATCAGTGACCCTAGCGGGGGGGACGAGCAGTACTTC. Translated: CAISDPSGGDEQYF. The gene calls are TRBV10-3 and TRBJ2-7, with 12 bases aligning to TRBD2. The CDR3 has 14 amino acids. Germline V lookup: CDR1 ENHRY, CDR2 SYGVKD. The junction had 2 bases not matched to a gene; V was cut back by 3 bases and J by 5 bases.

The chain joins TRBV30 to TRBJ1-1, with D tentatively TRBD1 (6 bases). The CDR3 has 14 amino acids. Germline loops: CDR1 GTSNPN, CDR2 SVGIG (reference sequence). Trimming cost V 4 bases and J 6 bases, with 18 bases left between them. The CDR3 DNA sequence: TGTGCCTGGAATTATGGGCAGGGGATTGCTGAAGCTTTCTTT. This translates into CAWNYGQGIAEAFF.

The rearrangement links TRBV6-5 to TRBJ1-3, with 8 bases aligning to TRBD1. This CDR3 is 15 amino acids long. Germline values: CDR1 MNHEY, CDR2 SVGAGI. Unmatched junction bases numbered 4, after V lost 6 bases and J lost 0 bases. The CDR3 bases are TGTGCCAGCAGCCGGGGACAGGTCTCTGGAAACACCATATATTTT. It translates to CASSRGQVSGNTIYF.

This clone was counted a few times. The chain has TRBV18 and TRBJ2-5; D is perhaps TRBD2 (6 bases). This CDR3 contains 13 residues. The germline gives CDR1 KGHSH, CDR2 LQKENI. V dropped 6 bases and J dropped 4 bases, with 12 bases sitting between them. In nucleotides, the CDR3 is TGTGCCAGCTCTGCAGGGAGGATAGAGACCCAGTACTTC. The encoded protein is CASSAGRIETQYF.

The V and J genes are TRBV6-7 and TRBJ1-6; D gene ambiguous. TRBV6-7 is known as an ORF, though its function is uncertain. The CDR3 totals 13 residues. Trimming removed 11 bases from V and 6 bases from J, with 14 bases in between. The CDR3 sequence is CAPRGGLNSPLHF. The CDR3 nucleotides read TGTGCCCCGCGGGGTGGTCTTAATTCACCCCTCCACTTT.

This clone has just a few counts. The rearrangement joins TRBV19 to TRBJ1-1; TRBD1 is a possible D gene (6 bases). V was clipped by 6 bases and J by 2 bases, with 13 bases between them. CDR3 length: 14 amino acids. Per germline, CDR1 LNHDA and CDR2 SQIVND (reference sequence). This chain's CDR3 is CASRRTGSNTEAFF. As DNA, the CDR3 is TGTGCCAGTAGACGAACAGGGAGTAACACTGAAGCTTTCTTT.

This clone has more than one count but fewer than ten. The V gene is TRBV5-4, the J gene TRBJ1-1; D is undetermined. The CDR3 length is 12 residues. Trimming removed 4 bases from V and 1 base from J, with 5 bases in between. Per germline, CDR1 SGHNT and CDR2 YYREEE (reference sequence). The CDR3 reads CASSRGNTEAFF. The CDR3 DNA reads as TGTGCCAGCAGCAGAGGGAACACTGAAGCTTTCTTT. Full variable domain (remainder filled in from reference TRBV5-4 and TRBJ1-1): ETGVTQSPTHLIKTRGQQVTLRCSSQSGHNTVSWYQQALGQGPQFIFQYYREEENGRGNFPPRFSGLQFPNYSSELNVNALELDDSALYLCASSRGNTEAFFGQGTRLTVV.

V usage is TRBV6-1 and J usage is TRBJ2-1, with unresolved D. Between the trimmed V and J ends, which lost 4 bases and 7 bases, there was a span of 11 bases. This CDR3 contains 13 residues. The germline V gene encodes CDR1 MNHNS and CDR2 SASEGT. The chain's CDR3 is CASSVEFWNEQFF. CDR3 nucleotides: TGTGCCAGCAGTGTAGAGTTCTGGAATGAGCAGTTCTTC.

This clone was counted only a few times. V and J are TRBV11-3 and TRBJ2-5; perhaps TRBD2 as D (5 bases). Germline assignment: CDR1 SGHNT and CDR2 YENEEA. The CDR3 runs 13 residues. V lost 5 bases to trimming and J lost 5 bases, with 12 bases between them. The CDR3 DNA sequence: TGTGCCAGCAGCGTGCTACTAGGGGAGACCCAGTACTTC. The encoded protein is CASSVLLGETQYF.

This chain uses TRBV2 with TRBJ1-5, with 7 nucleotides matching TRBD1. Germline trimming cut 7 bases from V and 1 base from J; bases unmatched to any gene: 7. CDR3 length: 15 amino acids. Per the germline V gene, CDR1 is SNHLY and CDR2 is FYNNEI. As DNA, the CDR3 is TGTGCCAGCAAAAGGGACAGACTAAGCAATCAGCCCCAGCATTTT. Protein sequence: CASKRDRLSNQPQHF.

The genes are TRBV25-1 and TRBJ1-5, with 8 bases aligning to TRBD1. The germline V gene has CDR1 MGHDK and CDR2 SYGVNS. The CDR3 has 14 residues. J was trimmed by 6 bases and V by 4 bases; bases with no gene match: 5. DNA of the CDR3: TGTGCCAGCAGTGGGACAGGGAAAGGTCAGCCCCAGCATTTT. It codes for CASSGTGKGQPQHF.

DNA for the CDR3: TGTGCCAGCAGCTTGGTGGGGAGGTTCTCTAGCTCCTACAATGAGCAGTTCTTC. Translating it yields CASSLVGRFSSSYNEQFF. The chain uses TRBV5-4 and TRBJ2-1; D is possibly TRBD2 (6 bases). CDR1 and CDR2 (germline): SGHNT, YYREEE (reference sequence). The CDR3 totals 18 residues. Trimming removed 0 bases from V and 0 bases from J, with 16 bases in between.

For the CDR3, the DNA is TGTGCCAGCAGCTTTGGGGACAGGGACTACGAGCAGTACTTC. Protein product: CASSFGDRDYEQYF. The genes are TRBV5-4 and TRBJ2-7; TRBD1 matches at 9 bases. CDR1 is SGHNT and CDR2 is YYREEE in the germline V gene (reference sequence). CDR3 length equals 14 residues. The ends lost 2 bases at V and 3 bases at J; junction bases unmatched: 3.

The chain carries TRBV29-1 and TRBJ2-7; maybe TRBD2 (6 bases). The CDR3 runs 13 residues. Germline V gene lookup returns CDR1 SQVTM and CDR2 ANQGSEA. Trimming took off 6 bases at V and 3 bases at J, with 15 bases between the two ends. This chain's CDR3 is CSVVIADRYEQYF. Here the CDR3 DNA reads TGCAGCGTGGTCATAGCGGACCGCTACGAGCAGTACTTC.

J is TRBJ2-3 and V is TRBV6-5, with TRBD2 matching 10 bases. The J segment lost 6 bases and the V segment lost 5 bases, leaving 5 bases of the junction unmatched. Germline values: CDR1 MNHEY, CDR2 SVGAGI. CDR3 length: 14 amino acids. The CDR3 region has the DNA TGTGCCAGCAGTAGCGGGGGGGCCTCGGATACGCAGTATTTT. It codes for CASSSGGASDTQYF.

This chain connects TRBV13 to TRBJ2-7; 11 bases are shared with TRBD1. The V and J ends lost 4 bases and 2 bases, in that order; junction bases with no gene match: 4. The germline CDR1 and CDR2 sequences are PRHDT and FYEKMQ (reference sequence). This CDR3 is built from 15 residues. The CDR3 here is CASSSPGQGAYEQYF. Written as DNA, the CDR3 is TGTGCCAGCAGCTCGCCGGGACAGGGGGCCTACGAGCAGTACTTC.

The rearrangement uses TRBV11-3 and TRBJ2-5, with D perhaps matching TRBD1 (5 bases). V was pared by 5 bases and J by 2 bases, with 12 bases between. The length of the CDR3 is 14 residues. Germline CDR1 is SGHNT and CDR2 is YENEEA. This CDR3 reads CASSQTVPQETQYF. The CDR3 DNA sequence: TGTGCCAGCAGCCAGACAGTCCCACAAGAGACCCAGTACTTC.

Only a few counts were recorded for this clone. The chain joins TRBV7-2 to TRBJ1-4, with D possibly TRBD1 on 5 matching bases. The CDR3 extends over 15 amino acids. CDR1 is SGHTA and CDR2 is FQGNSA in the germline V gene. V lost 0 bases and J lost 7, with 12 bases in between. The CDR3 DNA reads TGTGCCAGCAGCTTAGCAACGCAGGGAGGTGAAAAACTGTTTTTT. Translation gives CASSLATQGGEKLFF.

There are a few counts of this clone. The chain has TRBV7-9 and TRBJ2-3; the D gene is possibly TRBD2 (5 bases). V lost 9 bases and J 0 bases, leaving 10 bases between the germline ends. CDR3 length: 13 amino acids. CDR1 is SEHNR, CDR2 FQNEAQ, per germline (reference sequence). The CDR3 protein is CASRRSSTDTQYF. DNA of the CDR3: TGTGCCAGTCGGAGGTCTAGCACAGATACGCAGTATTTT.

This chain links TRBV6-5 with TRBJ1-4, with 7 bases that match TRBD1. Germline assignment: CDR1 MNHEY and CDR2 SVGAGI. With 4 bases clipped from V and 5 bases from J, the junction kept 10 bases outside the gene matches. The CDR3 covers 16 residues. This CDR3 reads CASSSTWTGQNEKLFF. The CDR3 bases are TGTGCCAGCAGTTCGACCTGGACAGGACAAAATGAAAAACTGTTTTTT.

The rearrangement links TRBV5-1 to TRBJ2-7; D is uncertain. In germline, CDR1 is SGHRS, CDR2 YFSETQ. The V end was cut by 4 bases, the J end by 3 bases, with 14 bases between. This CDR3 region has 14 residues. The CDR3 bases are TGCGCCAGCAGCCCTACAGAAATTGGCTACGAGCAGTACTTC. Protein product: CASSPTEIGYEQYF.

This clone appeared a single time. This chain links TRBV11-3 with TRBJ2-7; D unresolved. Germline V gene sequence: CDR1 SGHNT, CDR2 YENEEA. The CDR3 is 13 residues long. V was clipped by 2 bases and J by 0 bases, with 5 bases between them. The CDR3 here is CASSLTSSYEQYF. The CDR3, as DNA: TGTGCCAGCAGCTTAACGAGCTCCTACGAGCAGTACTTC.

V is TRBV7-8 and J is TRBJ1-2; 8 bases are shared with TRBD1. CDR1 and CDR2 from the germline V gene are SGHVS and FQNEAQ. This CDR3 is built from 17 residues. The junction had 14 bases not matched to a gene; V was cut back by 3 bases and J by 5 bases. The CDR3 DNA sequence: TGTGCCAGCAGCTTTTCCTCCTCCCAGGGGGCAGGGTATGGCTACACCTTC. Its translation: CASSFSSSQGAGYGYTF.

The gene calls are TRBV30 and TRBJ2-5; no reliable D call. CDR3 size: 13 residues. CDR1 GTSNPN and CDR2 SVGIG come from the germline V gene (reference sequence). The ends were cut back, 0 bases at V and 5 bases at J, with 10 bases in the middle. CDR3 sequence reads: CAWSVSVQETQYF. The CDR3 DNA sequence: TGTGCCTGGAGTGTAAGTGTCCAGGAGACCCAGTACTTC.

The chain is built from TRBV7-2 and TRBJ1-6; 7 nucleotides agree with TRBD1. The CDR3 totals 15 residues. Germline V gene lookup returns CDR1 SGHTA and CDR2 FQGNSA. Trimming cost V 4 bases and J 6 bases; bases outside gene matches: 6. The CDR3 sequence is CASSSSGTANSPLHF. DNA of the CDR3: TGTGCCAGCAGCTCGTCCGGGACAGCTAATTCACCCCTCCACTTT.

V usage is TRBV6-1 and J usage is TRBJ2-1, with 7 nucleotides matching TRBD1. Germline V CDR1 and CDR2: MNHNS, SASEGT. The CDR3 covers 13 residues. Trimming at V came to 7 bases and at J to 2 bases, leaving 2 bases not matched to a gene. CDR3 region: CASNDRAYNEQFF. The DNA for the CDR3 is TGTGCCAGCAACGACAGGGCCTACAATGAGCAGTTCTTC.

CDR3 bases: TGTGCCACCAGCACCCGCGGGGGGCGGCAGCCCCAGCATTTT. This translates into CATSTRGGRQPQHF. The V call is TRBV15, the J call TRBJ1-5; D perhaps matches TRBD1 (6 bases). This CDR3 contains 14 residues. The V end was cut by 4 bases, the J end by 7 bases, with 14 bases between. Germline loops: CDR1 LNHNV, CDR2 YYDKDF (reference sequence). Filled out from reference TRBV15 and TRBJ1-5, the complete variable domain reads DAMVIQNPRYQVTQFGKPVTLSCSQTLNHNVMYWYQQKSSQAPKLLFHYYDKDFNNEADTPDNFQSRRPNTSFCFLDIRSPGLGDTAMYLCATSTRGGRQPQHFGDGTRLSIL.

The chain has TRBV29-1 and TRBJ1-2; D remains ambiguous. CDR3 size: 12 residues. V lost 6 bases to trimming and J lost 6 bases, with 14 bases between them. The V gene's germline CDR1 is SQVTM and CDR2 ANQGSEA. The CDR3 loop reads CSVLRSVDGYTF. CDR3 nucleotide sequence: TGCAGCGTCCTACGGTCGGTAGATGGCTACACCTTC.